The 27 T cell receptor beta chains below come from one sample, sequenced in a study of beta chain features in type 1 diabetes. Overall study results and limits: Type 1 diabetes patients had moderately but significantly shorter TCRB CDR3s in all four CD4+ subsets.

These receptors lack a known antigen. Expressed TCRB transcripts were sequenced because the entire RNA isolate underwent reverse transcription. Assay used: immunoSEQ multiplex PCR; TCRdb lists only in-frame clones, some missing. The data show roughly 340,000 clones, with roughly 14% seen just once and over 0.014% held by the top ten. Sequenced material: naive CD4+ T cells from blood. The receptors were sampled from a woman in her late teens or twenties with type 1 diabetes.

This rearrangement joins TRBV5-5 to TRBJ2-3; tentative D call: TRBD1 (6 bases). Deletions cut 4 bases from V and 5 bases from J, with 17 bases between. The germline CDR1 and CDR2 sequences are SGHKS and YYEKEE (reference sequence). The CDR3 has 15 residues. CDR3 loop: CASSLRQAEGDTQYF. In nucleotides, the CDR3 is TGTGCCAGCAGCCTCAGACAGGCCGAGGGAGATACGCAGTATTTT.

The V gene is TRBV11-3, the J gene TRBJ1-2, with 7 nucleotides matching TRBD1. The germline V gene encodes CDR1 SGHNT and CDR2 YENEEA. The CDR3 length is 11 residues. The V segment lost 5 bases and the J segment 11 bases; nucleotides outside the gene matches: 5. The CDR3 sequence: CASSADRVYTF. The CDR3 DNA is TGTGCCAGCAGCGCTGACAGGGTTTACACCTTC. Drawing the rest from reference TRBV11-3 and TRBJ1-2, the complete variable domain is EAGVVQSPRYKIIEKKQPVAFWCNPISGHNTLYWYLQNLGQGPELLIRYENEEAVDDSQLPKDRFSAERLKGVDSTLKIQPAELGDSAVYLCASSADRVYTFGSGTRLTVV.

The table lists this clone with a few counts. The rearrangement joins TRBV30 to TRBJ2-5; 15 bases fit TRBD2. Germline V gene data show CDR1 as GTSNPN and CDR2 as SVGIG (reference sequence). This CDR3 comprises 18 residues. V lost 4 bases and J lost 5; bases outside the gene matches: 14. DNA of the CDR3: TGTGCCTGGACCCTGGGGGGACTAGCGGGAGGATTGCGGGAGACCCAGTACTTC. It translates to CAWTLGGLAGGLRETQYF.

In its sample, this clone was seen a few times. The rearrangement links TRBV9 to TRBJ2-3; D unresolved. CDR1 and CDR2 (germline): SGDLS, YYNGEE. V shed 0 bases and J shed 0 bases, with 8 bases lying between them. The CDR3 totals 15 residues. Here the CDR3 DNA reads TGTGCCAGCAGCGTAGTCGGTCTAAGCACAGATACGCAGTATTTT. It yields the protein CASSVVGLSTDTQYF.

The rearrangement links TRBV10-3 to TRBJ1-2, with 9 bases that match TRBD1. In germline, CDR1 is ENHRY, CDR2 SYGVKD. The CDR3 covers 11 residues. Trimming at V came to 9 bases and at J to 7 bases, leaving 3 bases not matched to a gene. DNA for the CDR3: TGTGCCATTAACAGGGGGCTTGGCTACACCTTC. Translation gives CAINRGLGYTF.

The rearrangement uses TRBV18 and TRBJ1-5; TRBD1 aligns across 7 bases. With 1 base clipped from V and 6 bases from J, the junction kept 3 bases outside the gene matches. Germline CDR1 is KGHSH and CDR2 is LQKENI. The CDR3 length is 14 residues. CDR3 nucleotides: TGTGCCAGCTCACCACGGACAGGAGGTCAGCCCCAGCATTTT. This codes for CASSPRTGGQPQHF. Based on the CDR3 plus reference TRBV18 and TRBJ1-5, the full variable domain is NAGVMQNPRHLVRRRGQEARLRCSPMKGHSHVYWYRQLPEEGLKFMVYLQKENIIDESGMPKERFSAEFPKEGPSILRIQQVVRGDSAAYFCASSPRTGGQPQHFGDGTRLSIL.

V is TRBV4-3 and J is TRBJ1-1, with TRBD1 matching 7 bases. This CDR3 has 13 residues. Germline CDR1 LGHNA, CDR2 YSLEER. With V trimmed by 4 bases and J by 6 bases, 5 bases remained unmatched. The CDR3 DNA is TGCGCCAGCAGCCGGCAGGGGGAAGCTGAAGCTTTCTTT. Translation gives CASSRQGEAEAFF.

This clone was seen only a few times. The chain links TRBV27 to TRBJ2-1; 10 bases agree with TRBD2. From germline, CDR1 is MNHEY and CDR2 SMNVEV (reference sequence). The CDR3 has 12 residues. J was trimmed by 10 bases and V by 8 bases; bases with no gene match: 5. The DNA for the CDR3 is TGTGCCAGCGCCACACTAGCGGGAGAGCAGTTCTTC. Residues: CASATLAGEQFF.

This clone was seen a few times. The genes are TRBV2 and TRBJ2-7, with 14 bases that match TRBD2. In germline, CDR1 is SNHLY, CDR2 FYNNEI. Trimming cost V 6 bases and J 2 bases; bases outside gene matches: 3. The CDR3 runs 15 residues. CDR3 sequence: CASRPGLAGAYEQYV. DNA for the CDR3: TGTGCCAGCAGGCCGGGACTAGCGGGGGCCTACGAGCAGTACGTC.

A few counts support this clone. The chain couples TRBV6-5 to TRBJ2-5, with unresolved D. Germline V gives CDR1 MNHEY, CDR2 SVGAGI. The V gene lost 2 bases and the J gene lost 3 bases, with 7 bases spanning the gap. There are 13 residues in the CDR3. The CDR3 sequence is CASSYGQEETQYF. The CDR3 nucleotides read TGTGCCAGCAGTTACGGGCAAGAAGAGACCCAGTACTTC.

This chain uses TRBV7-2 with TRBJ2-7, with a weak D call TRBD2 (6 bases). V lost 1 base and J lost 3, with 10 bases in between. Germline V gene sequence: CDR1 SGHTA, CDR2 FQGNSA. The CDR3 loop spans 14 amino acids. The CDR3 bases are TGTGCCAGCAGCTTAGGGGGAGGAGTCTACGAGCAGTACGTC. Protein sequence: CASSLGGGVYEQYV.

The chain has TRBV5-1 and TRBJ2-6, with D possibly TRBD1 on 5 matching bases. Per germline, CDR1 SGHRS and CDR2 YFSETQ. This CDR3 is built from 15 residues. Trimming removed 5 bases from V and 2 bases from J, with 11 bases in between. This CDR3 is CASRGLDTGANVLTF. In DNA form, the CDR3 reads TGCGCCAGCAGGGGTCTGGACACTGGGGCCAACGTCCTGACTTTC.

With respect to this clone: At the DNA level, this CDR3 is encoded by other sequences in the same sample as well. The genes are TRBV5-1 and TRBJ1-5; D might be TRBD1 (5 bases). The CDR3 consists of 13 residues. Per germline, CDR1 SGHRS and CDR2 YFSETQ. The V gene lost 0 bases and the J gene lost 7 bases, with 8 bases spanning the gap. In nucleotides, the CDR3 is TGCGCCAGCAGCTTGGGGGGGGACCAGCCCCAGCATTTT. Its protein product is CASSLGGDQPQHF.

Only a few counts were recorded for this clone. J is TRBJ2-7 and V is TRBV5-1; 12 bases are shared with TRBD1. The V gene's germline CDR1 is SGHRS and CDR2 YFSETQ. The CDR3 has 16 residues. Trimming took 0 bases from V and 2 from J; bases not matched to a gene: 3. CDR3 loop: CASSLGGTGGTYEQYF. The CDR3 DNA sequence: TGCGCCAGCAGCTTGGGGGGGACAGGGGGCACCTACGAGCAGTACTTC. Supplemented by reference TRBV5-1 and TRBJ2-7, the full variable domain reads KAGVTQTPRYLIKTRGQQVTLSCSPISGHRSVSWYQQTPGQGLQFLFEYFSETQRNKGNFPGRFSGRQFSNSRSEMNVSTLELGDSALYLCASSLGGTGGTYEQYFGPGTRLTVT.

A few counts support this clone. The chain combines TRBV30 with TRBJ2-7, with D possibly TRBD2 on 5 matching bases. Germline CDR1 GTSNPN, CDR2 SVGIG (reference sequence). This CDR3 comprises 15 residues. Trimming stripped 2 bases from V and 2 bases from J, with 16 bases between. CDR3 sequence reads: CAWSIQRFITYEQYF. CDR3 DNA: TGTGCCTGGAGTATACAGCGGTTTATCACCTACGAGCAGTACTTC.

This chain joins TRBV11-3 and TRBJ2-1, with 10 bases that match TRBD2. Looked up from germline, CDR1 is SGHNT and CDR2 is YENEEA. V lost 1 base, J lost 8 bases, and 2 bases stayed unmatched. CDR3 length: 14 amino acids. The DNA of the CDR3 is TGTGCCAGCAGCTTAGGGGGGACTAGCGATGAGCAGTTCTTC. Its translation: CASSLGGTSDEQFF.

About this clone itself: An end of the junction differs from the germline gene, which may be a read error. V and J are TRBV30 and TRBJ2-4; TRBD1 aligns across 8 bases. From germline, CDR1 is GTSNPN and CDR2 SVGIG (reference sequence). The CDR3 is 13 residues long. CDR3: CAWSTGGTSQSYF. The CDR3 bases are TGTGCCTGGAGTACAGGGGGGACTTCTCAATCATATTTC.

The rearrangement uses TRBV18 and TRBJ2-1; D remains unclear. There are 15 residues in the CDR3. The V gene's germline CDR1 is KGHSH and CDR2 LQKENI. V dropped 6 bases and J dropped 0 bases, with 12 bases sitting between them. The CDR3 protein is CASSVLESSYNEQFF. The CDR3 DNA reads TGTGCCAGCTCCGTCCTTGAGAGCTCCTACAATGAGCAGTTCTTC.

There are a few counts of this clone. Mismatch with germline at one junction end may stem from a read error. The chain is built from TRBV5-4 and TRBJ2-1, with 8 bases fitting TRBD2. The CDR3 contains 14 residues. Germline values: CDR1 SGHNT, CDR2 YYREEE (reference sequence). The DNA of the CDR3 is TGTGCCAGCAGCTTGGCGAAAACTAGCGGCCCCCCGGTCTTC. Residues: CASSLAKTSGPPVF. Looking up the rest from reference TRBV5-4 and TRBJ2-1 gives the full variable domain: ETGVTQSPTHLIKTRGQQVTLRCSSQSGHNTVSWYQQALGQGPQFIFQYYREEENGRGNFPPRFSGLQFPNYSSELNVNALELDDSALYLCASSLAKTSGPPVFGPGTRLTVL.

The chain uses TRBV12-5 and TRBJ2-1; D gene ambiguous. The germline CDR1 and CDR2 sequences are LGHNT and FRNRAP. This CDR3 region has 13 residues. Trimming took 1 base from V and 6 from J, leaving 7 bases between them. DNA for the CDR3: TGTGCTAGTGGTTTGGCCGCTACCAATGAGCAGTTCTTC. As protein: CASGLAATNEQFF.

This clone has a handful of counts. This chain joins TRBV29-1 and TRBJ2-7; 13 nucleotides align to TRBD2. The V and J ends lost 4 bases and 3 bases, in that order; junction bases with no gene match: 3. Germline values: CDR1 SQVTM, CDR2 ANQGSEA. This CDR3 is 14 amino acids long. The CDR3 spells CSVALAGGGYEQYF. The CDR3 bases are TGCAGCGTTGCACTAGCGGGGGGGGGCTACGAGCAGTACTTC.

This clone came up a few times. This sequence joins TRBV30 and TRBJ1-2; D remains unclear. This CDR3 is built from 14 residues. The germline gives CDR1 GTSNPN, CDR2 SVGIG (reference sequence). V was shortened by 6 bases and J by 2 bases, with 16 bases between the two germline ends. CDR3 residues: CACKAGPNNYGYTF. The CDR3 bases are TGTGCCTGTAAGGCTGGGCCCAACAACTATGGCTACACCTTC.

The V gene is TRBV11-2, the J gene TRBJ2-7; 12 bases fit TRBD2. The CDR3 runs 17 residues. V lost 1 base, J lost 4 bases, and 8 bases stayed unmatched. CDR1 SGHAT and CDR2 FQNNGV come from the germline V gene. CDR3 in DNA: TGTGCCAGCAGCTTAGGAATCGGGCTAGCGGGAGGGTACGAGCAGTACGTC. This gives the protein CASSLGIGLAGGYEQYV.

This clone was observed a handful of times. The sample contains more than one DNA sequence encoding this CDR3. The gene calls are TRBV30 and TRBJ1-2, with 8 bases fitting TRBD1. V gave up 3 bases and J gave up 4 bases; unmatched junction bases: 4. The germline CDR1 and CDR2 sequences are GTSNPN and SVGIG (reference sequence). The CDR3 extends over 13 amino acids. The CDR3, as DNA: TGTGCCTGGAGCGACAGGGGAAGCTATGGCTACACCTTC. Amino acid sequence: CAWSDRGSYGYTF.

The gene calls are TRBV6-5 and TRBJ2-1, with D perhaps TRBD2 (5 bases). Trimming took off 6 bases at V and 6 bases at J, with 12 bases between the two ends. Germline CDR1 and CDR2: MNHEY and SVGAGI. The CDR3 covers 13 residues. The CDR3 DNA reads as TGTGCCAGCAGCGAAAGACTACCCAATGAGCAGTTCTTC. The encoded protein is CASSERLPNEQFF.

This rearrangement joins TRBV15 to TRBJ2-1; TRBD2 aligns across 8 bases. Germline CDR1 reads LNHNV; CDR2 reads YYDKDF (reference sequence). V lost 4 bases to trimming and J lost 5 bases; unmatched junction nucleotides: 10. This CDR3 comprises 16 residues. CDR3 in DNA: TGTGCCACCAGCACCCAAGCGGGAGTTCCCCACAATGAGCAGTTCTTC. This codes for CATSTQAGVPHNEQFF.

A few counts support this clone. The chain links TRBV7-9 to TRBJ2-5; 7 bases agree with TRBD1. The trim removed 6 bases at V and 4 bases at J, leaving 5 bases unmatched. Germline V gives CDR1 SEHNR, CDR2 FQNEAQ (reference sequence). There are 13 residues in the CDR3. This chain's CDR3 is CASSRQGGETQYF. Written as DNA, the CDR3 is TGTGCCAGCAGTCGACAGGGCGGAGAGACCCAGTACTTC.